This entry features one T cell receptor beta chain sequence. Sequencing of TCR beta was undertaken in CD8+ and CD4+ T cells derived from blood. While CD8+ and CD4+ T cells were isolated negatively, TEMRA cells were enriched by FACS. The data belong to a study of CD8 T cells in Susac syndrome. Reverse transcription of about 0.5 to 1 ug RNA was carried out with random hexamers. In TCRdb, the immunoSEQ multiplex PCR reads were re-called with MiXCR into one record per CDR3 protein. There are roughly 120,000 distinct CDR3 sequences in the sample; about 94% occur only once, and roughly 0.091% lies in the top ten. The CDR3 is made up of 15 amino acids. Unmatched junction bases numbered 13, after V lost 9 bases and J lost 7 bases. CDR1 is SGHDT, CDR2 YYEEEE, per germline.

The sequenced sample was CD4+ T cells from PBMCs. This chain joins TRBV5-6 and TRBJ2-2; 9 positions match TRBD2. This clonotype originated in a human donor in good health. CDR3: CATEAAGGLVGELFF. The CDR3 DNA sequence: TGTGCCACCGAGGCGGCGGGAGGGCTCGTCGGGGAGCTGTTTTTT.